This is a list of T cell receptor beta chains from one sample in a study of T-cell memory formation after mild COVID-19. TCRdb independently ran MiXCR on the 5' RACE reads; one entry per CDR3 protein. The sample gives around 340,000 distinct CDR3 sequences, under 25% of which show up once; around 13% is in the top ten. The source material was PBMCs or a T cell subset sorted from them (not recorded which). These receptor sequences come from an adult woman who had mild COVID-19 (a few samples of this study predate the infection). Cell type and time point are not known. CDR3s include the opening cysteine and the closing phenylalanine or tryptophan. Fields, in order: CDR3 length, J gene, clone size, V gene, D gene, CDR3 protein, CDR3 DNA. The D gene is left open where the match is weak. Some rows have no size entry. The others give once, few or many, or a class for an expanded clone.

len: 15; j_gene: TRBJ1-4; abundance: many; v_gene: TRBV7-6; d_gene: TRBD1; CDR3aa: CASSLDEQGVPCLFF; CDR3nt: TGTGCCAGCAGCTTAGATGAACAGGGGGTCCCCTGCCTGTTTTTT
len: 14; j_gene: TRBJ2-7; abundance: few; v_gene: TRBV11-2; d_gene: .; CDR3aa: CASSAPGHGLEQYF; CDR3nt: TGTGCCAGCAGCGCACCGGGACACGGGCTGGAGCAGTACTTC
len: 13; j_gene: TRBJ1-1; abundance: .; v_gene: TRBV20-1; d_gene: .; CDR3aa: CSARRQLNTEAFF; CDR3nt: TGCAGTGCTAGGAGACAGCTGAACACTGAAGCTTTCTTT
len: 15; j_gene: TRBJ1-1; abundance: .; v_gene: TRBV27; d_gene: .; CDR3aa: CASRWGGRMNTEAFF; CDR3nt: TGTGCCAGCAGATGGGGGGGGCGGATGAACACTGAAGCTTTCTTT
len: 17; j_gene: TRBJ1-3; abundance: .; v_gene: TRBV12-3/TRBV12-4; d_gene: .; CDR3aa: CASSGQRTAPSGNTIYF; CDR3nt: TGTGCCAGCAGTGGTCAAAGGACAGCCCCATCTGGAAACACCATATATTTT
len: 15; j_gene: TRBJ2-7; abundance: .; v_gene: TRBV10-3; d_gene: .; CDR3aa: CAISRGDTTGDEQYF; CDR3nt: TGTGCCATCAGCAGAGGGGACACAACGGGGGACGAGCAGTACTTC
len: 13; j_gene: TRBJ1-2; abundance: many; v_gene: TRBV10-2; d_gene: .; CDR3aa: CASSESIGAGYTF; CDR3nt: TGCGCCAGCAGTGAGTCGATAGGGGCTGGCTACACCTTC
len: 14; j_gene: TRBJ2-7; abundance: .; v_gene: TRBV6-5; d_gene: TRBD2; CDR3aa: CASKLAGGSYEQYF; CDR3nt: TGTGCCAGCAAACTAGCGGGGGGATCCTACGAGCAGTACTTC
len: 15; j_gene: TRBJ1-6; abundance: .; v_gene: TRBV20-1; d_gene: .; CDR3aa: CSARDPQGRNSPLHF; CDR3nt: TGCAGTGCTAGAGACCCCCAGGGGAGGAATTCACCCCTCCACTTT
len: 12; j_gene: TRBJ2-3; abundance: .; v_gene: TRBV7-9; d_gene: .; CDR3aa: CASEVQVDTQYF; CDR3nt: TGTGCCAGCGAGGTCCAGGTGGATACGCAGTATTTT
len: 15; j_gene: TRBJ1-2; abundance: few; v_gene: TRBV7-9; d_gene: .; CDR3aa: CASSLQGSGPYGYTF; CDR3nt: TGTGCCAGCAGCTTACAGGGCTCCGGTCCATATGGCTACACCTTC
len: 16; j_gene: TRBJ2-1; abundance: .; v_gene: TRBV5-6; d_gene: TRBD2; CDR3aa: CASSFRTSGGVDEQFF; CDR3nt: TGTGCCAGCAGCTTCAGGACTAGCGGGGGGGTAGATGAGCAGTTCTTC
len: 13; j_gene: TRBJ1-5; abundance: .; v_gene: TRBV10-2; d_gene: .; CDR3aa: CASRAGENQPQHF; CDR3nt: TGCGCCAGCAGGGCAGGGGAAAATCAGCCCCAGCATTTT
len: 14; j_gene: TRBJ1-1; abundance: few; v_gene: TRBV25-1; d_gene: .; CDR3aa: CASRLREVGTEAFF; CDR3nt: TGTGCCAGCCGGTTGAGGGAAGTAGGCACTGAAGCTTTCTTT
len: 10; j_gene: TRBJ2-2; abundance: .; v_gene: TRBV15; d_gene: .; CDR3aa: CATGTGELFF; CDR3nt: TGTGCCACAGGTACCGGGGAGCTGTTTTTT
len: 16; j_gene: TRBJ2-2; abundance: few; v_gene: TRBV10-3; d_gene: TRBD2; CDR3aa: CAISALAGVDTGELFF; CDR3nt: TGTGCCATCAGTGCCCTAGCGGGAGTCGACACCGGGGAGCTGTTTTTT
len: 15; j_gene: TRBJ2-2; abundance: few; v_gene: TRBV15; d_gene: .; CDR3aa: CATSGDSGATGELFF; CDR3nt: TGTGCCACCAGCGGCGATTCTGGAGCGACCGGGGAGCTGTTTTTT
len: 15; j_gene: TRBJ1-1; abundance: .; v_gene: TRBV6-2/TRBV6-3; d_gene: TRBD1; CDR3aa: CASSPTGLLFHEAFF; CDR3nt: TGTGCCAGCAGCCCGACAGGGCTCCTCTTTCACGAAGCTTTCTTT
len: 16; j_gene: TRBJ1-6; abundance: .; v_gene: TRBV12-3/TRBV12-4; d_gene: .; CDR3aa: CASSQQVGALGSPLHF; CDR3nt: TGTGCCAGCAGTCAACAGGTTGGGGCGTTAGGTTCACCCCTCCACTTT
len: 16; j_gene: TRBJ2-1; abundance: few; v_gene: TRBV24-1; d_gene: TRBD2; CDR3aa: CATSDSSGSAYNEQFF; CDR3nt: TGTGCCACCAGTGATTCTAGCGGGAGCGCTTACAATGAGCAGTTCTTC
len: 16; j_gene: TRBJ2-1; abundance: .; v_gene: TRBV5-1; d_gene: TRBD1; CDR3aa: CASSLTGQGSYNEQFF; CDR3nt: TGCGCCAGCAGCCTTACGGGACAGGGCTCTTACAATGAGCAGTTCTTC
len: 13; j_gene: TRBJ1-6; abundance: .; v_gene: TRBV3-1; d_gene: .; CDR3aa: CASSQVGGSPLHF; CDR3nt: TGTGCCAGCAGCCAAGTTGGGGGTTCACCCCTCCACTTT
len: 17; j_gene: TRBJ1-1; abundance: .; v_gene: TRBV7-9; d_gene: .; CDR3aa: CASSPRPRGPVNTEAFF; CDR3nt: TGTGCCAGCAGCCCACGACCGAGGGGTCCTGTGAACACTGAAGCTTTCTTT
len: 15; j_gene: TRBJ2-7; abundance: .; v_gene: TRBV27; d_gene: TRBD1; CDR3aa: CASSFTGGATYEQYF; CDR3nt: TGTGCCAGCAGTTTTACAGGGGGCGCAACCTACGAGCAGTACTTC
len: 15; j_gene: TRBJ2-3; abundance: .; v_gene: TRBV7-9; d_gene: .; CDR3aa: CASSLQGWSGDTQYF; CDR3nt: TGTGCCAGCAGCCTACAGGGCTGGAGTGGAGATACGCAGTATTTT
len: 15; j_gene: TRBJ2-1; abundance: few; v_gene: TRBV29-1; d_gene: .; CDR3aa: CSVAPGLHTSDEQFF; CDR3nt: TGCAGCGTTGCCCCGGGGCTACACACGTCGGATGAGCAGTTCTTC
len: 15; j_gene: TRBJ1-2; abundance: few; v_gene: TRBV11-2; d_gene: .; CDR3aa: CASSFLSGTGYGYTF; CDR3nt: TGTGCCAGCAGCTTCCTATCCGGGACGGGATACGGCTACACCTTC
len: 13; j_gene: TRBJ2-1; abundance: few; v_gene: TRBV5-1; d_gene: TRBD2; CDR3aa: CASSPDVSGREFF; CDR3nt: TGCGCCAGCAGCCCGGATGTGTCAGGGAGGGAGTTCTTC
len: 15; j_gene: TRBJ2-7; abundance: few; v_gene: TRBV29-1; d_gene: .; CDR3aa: CSVEGGSGYFYEQYF; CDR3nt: TGCAGCGTTGAAGGAGGTTCAGGGTACTTCTACGAGCAGTACTTC
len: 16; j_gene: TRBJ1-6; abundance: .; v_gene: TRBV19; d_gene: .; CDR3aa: CASSARPVPRGSPLHF; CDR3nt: TGTGCCAGTAGTGCGCGCCCGGTTCCCCGGGGATCACCCCTCCACTTT
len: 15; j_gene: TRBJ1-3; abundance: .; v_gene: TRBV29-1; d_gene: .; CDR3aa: CSVGEEGLAGNTIYF; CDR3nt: TGCAGCGTTGGCGAGGAAGGTTTGGCTGGAAACACCATATATTTT
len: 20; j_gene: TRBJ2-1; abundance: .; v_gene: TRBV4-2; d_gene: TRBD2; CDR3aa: CASSQLLTSGLVTWTNEQFF; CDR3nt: TGTGCCAGCAGCCAACTTCTAACCTCGGGACTAGTGACCTGGACAAATGAGCAGTTCTTC
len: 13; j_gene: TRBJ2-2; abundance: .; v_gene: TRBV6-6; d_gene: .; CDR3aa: CASSRNGNGELFF; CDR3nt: TGTGCCAGCAGTCGGAACGGTAACGGGGAGCTGTTTTTT
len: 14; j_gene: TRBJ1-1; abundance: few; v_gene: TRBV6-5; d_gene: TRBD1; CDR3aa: CASSYTGQGSEAFF; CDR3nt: TGTGCCAGCAGTTACACGGGACAGGGATCTGAAGCTTTCTTT
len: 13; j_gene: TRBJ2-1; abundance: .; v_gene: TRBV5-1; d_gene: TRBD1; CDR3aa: CASSPGQFYEQFF; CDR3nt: TGCGCCAGCAGCCCGGGACAGTTCTATGAGCAGTTCTTC
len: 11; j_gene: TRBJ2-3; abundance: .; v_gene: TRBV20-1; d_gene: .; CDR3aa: CSALNLNTQYF; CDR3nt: TGCAGTGCGCTCAATTTAAATACGCAGTATTTT
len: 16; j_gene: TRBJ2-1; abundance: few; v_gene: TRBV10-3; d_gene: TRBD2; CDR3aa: CAISESTSPAQNEQFF; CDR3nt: TGTGCCATCAGTGAGTCGACTAGCCCTGCCCAAAATGAGCAGTTCTTC
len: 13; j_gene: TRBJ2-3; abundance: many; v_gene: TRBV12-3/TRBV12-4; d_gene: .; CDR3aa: CASSSLSTDTQYF; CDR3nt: TGTGCCAGCAGTTCGCTTAGCACAGATACGCAGTATTTT
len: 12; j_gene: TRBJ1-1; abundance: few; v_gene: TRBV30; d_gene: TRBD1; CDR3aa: CATRQGSTEAFF; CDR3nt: TGTGCCACCCGACAGGGAAGCACTGAAGCTTTCTTT
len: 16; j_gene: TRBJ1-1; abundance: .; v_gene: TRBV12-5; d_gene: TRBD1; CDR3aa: CASGLAWTGVLTEAFF; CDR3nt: TGTGCTAGTGGTTTGGCCTGGACAGGGGTCCTCACTGAAGCTTTCTTT
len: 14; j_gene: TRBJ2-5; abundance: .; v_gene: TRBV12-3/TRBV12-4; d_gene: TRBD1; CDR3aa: CASSRTGPRETQYF; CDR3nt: TGTGCCAGCAGTCGGACAGGACCCAGGGAGACCCAGTACTTC